Shown below are 10 T cell receptor beta chains from a single sample sequenced in a study of blood T cell repertoires in COVID-19. Method: immunoSEQ multiplex PCR; TCRdb's copy keeps in-frame clones and lacks some. The table shows 25,000 to 30,000 clones, with around 90% occurring only once. Input material: peripheral blood. The receptors derive from a human donor in a cohort sampled during active COVID-19.

The chain carries TRBV4-2 and TRBJ2-3; 8 bases are a match to TRBD2. CDR1 is LGHNA, CDR2 YNFKEQ, per germline. V lost 1 base to trimming and J lost 2 bases; unmatched junction nucleotides: 2. The CDR3 is made up of 15 amino acids. In DNA form, the CDR3 reads TGTGCCAGCAGCCAAGGAGCGGGGGACACAGATACGCAGTATTTT. Amino acid sequence: CASSQGAGDTDTQYF.

This CDR3 reads CASSLDHRGESGYTF. The CDR3 DNA sequence: TGTGCCAGCAGCTTAGATCACAGGGGAGAGAGTGGCTACACCTTC. The gene calls are TRBV5-4 and TRBJ1-2; TRBD1 aligns across 7 bases. With 2 bases clipped from V and 7 bases from J, the junction kept 11 bases outside the gene matches. The CDR3 length is 15 residues. Germline-derived CDR1 and CDR2 are SGHNT and YYREEE (reference sequence).

Only a few counts were recorded for this clone. This chain uses TRBV19 with TRBJ2-7; TRBD2 matches at 7 bases. CDR1 is LNHDA, CDR2 SQIVND, per germline (reference sequence). V lost 4 bases, J lost 1 base, and 7 bases stayed unmatched. The CDR3 covers 15 residues. CDR3 nucleotides: TGTGCCAGTAGTAGAGAGGGGACTACTTCCTACGAGCAGTACTTC. Protein product: CASSREGTTSYEQYF. Full variable domain (rest looked up from reference TRBV19 and TRBJ2-7): DGGITQSPKYLFRKEGQNVTLSCEQNLNHDAMYWYRQDPGQGLRLIYYSQIVNDFQKGDIAEGYSVSREKKESFPLTVTSAQKNPTAFYLCASSREGTTSYEQYFGPGTRLTVT.

This rearrangement joins TRBV5-1 to TRBJ2-7; 9 positions agree with TRBD1. J gave up 5 bases and V 3 bases, and 6 bases lay outside the gene matches. CDR1 is SGHRS and CDR2 is YFSETQ in the germline V gene. CDR3 length: 14 amino acids. The CDR3 nucleotides read TGCGCCAGCAGCTGGGGACAGGGATTTCACGAGCAGTACTTC. This translates into CASSWGQGFHEQYF.

The genes are TRBV14 and TRBJ1-2; D perhaps matches TRBD1 (5 bases). This CDR3 is 13 amino acids long. Germline CDR1 and CDR2: SGHDN and FVKESK. With 1 base removed from V and 4 bases from J, the gap between germline ends came to 7 bases. The CDR3 nucleotides are TGTGCCAGCAGCCAAGGGAGGGGCTATGGCTACACCTTC. It encodes CASSQGRGYGYTF.

The chain is built from TRBV6-2 or TRBV6-3 and TRBJ1-1; D call uncertain. Germline CDR1 MNHEY, CDR2 SVGEGT. V lost 2 bases and J lost 4, with 8 bases in between. The CDR3 runs 13 residues. The CDR3 reads CASSYLYTTEAFF. CDR3 DNA: TGTGCCAGCAGTTACCTCTATACCACTGAAGCTTTCTTT.

Regarding this clone: Additional DNA sequences in this sample encode the identical CDR3. J is TRBJ1-1 and V is TRBV6-5; perhaps TRBD1 as D (5 bases). V shed 4 bases and J shed 1 base, with 7 bases lying between them. The germline V gene encodes CDR1 MNHEY and CDR2 SVGAGI. The CDR3 totals 13 residues. The CDR3 region has the DNA TGTGCCAGCAGTTTACAGGCGAACACTGAAGCTTTCTTT. It is translated as CASSLQANTEAFF.

The chain recombines TRBV5-1 with TRBJ2-3; TRBD2 aligns across 8 bases. Trimming took 4 bases from V and 5 from J; bases not matched to a gene: 6. This CDR3 is 14 amino acids long. Per germline, CDR1 SGHRS and CDR2 YFSETQ. CDR3 DNA sequence: TGCGCCAGCAGCCCCGGGGGGGCACAAGATACGCAGTATTTT. Protein sequence: CASSPGGAQDTQYF.

V usage is TRBV6-6 and J usage is TRBJ1-1; 8 bases align to TRBD1. The CDR3 is made up of 13 amino acids. The germline V gene has CDR1 MNHNY and CDR2 SVGAGI (reference sequence). The ends lost 6 bases at V and 4 bases at J; junction bases unmatched: 4. The CDR3 here is CASSPQGGTEAFF. The CDR3 DNA is TGTGCCAGCAGCCCACAGGGGGGCACTGAAGCTTTCTTT.

CDR3 in amino acids: CASSPRGDGYTF. As DNA, the CDR3 is TGCGCCAGCAGCCCCAGGGGGGATGGCTACACCTTC. The genes are TRBV5-1 and TRBJ1-2; TRBD1 agrees at 7 bases. The CDR3 sequence is 12 residues long. With V trimmed by 4 bases and J by 6 bases, 3 bases remained unmatched. From germline, CDR1 is SGHRS and CDR2 YFSETQ. Looking up the rest from reference TRBV5-1 and TRBJ1-2 gives the full variable domain: KAGVTQTPRYLIKTRGQQVTLSCSPISGHRSVSWYQQTPGQGLQFLFEYFSETQRNKGNFPGRFSGRQFSNSRSEMNVSTLELGDSALYLCASSPRGDGYTFGSGTRLTVV.